Listed here are 19 T cell receptor beta chains from one sample, sequenced in a study of blood T cell repertoires in COVID-19. Clones were read by immunoSEQ multiplex PCR, and TCRdb kept only the in-frame ones, dropping some. The sample lists hundreds of thousands of clones; around 88% were seen once. Sequenced material: peripheral blood. The receptors here all came from an elderly man with acute or convalescent COVID-19.

The chain uses TRBV18 and TRBJ1-2; D is ambiguous. V lost 4 bases and J lost 7, with 13 bases in between. There are 13 residues in the CDR3. Germline lookup yields CDR1 KGHSH and CDR2 LQKENI. The CDR3, as DNA: TGTGCCAGCTCACTTTCGGAGGTGGGTGGCTACACCTTC. This codes for CASSLSEVGGYTF.

This clone was seen only a few times. The chain combines TRBV24-1 with TRBJ2-7; 9 bases agree with TRBD2. In germline, CDR1 is KGHDR, CDR2 SFDVKD. CDR3 length: 13 amino acids. J was trimmed by 3 bases and V by 9 bases; bases with no gene match: 5. CDR3 sequence: CATQRLADYEQYF. The DNA of the CDR3 is TGTGCCACCCAGCGACTAGCGGACTACGAGCAGTACTTC.

The rearrangement links TRBV6-1 to TRBJ2-6, with a weak D call TRBD1 (5 bases). Germline V CDR1 and CDR2: MNHNS, SASEGT. V was clipped by 2 bases and J by 3 bases, with 20 bases between them. CDR3 size: 19 residues. CDR3 loop: CASSEPVFGRGLGANVLTF. DNA for the CDR3: TGTGCCAGCAGTGAACCCGTTTTCGGAAGGGGCCTTGGGGCCAACGTCCTGACTTTC.

CDR3 sequence: CASSPLQGEGLFF. In DNA, the CDR3 is TGTGCCAGCTCACCACTACAGGGGGAAGGCCTGTTTTTT. The J gene is TRBJ1-4, the V gene TRBV18, with 8 nucleotides matching TRBD1. Per germline, CDR1 KGHSH and CDR2 LQKENI. The CDR3 totals 13 residues. V shed 1 base, J shed 14 bases, and the junction held 6 bases outside the gene matches.

The rearrangement links TRBV18 to TRBJ1-1, with D unclear. Per the germline V gene, CDR1 is KGHSH and CDR2 is LQKENI. Between the trimmed V and J ends, which lost 3 bases and 0 bases, there was a span of 8 bases. There are 14 residues in the CDR3. The CDR3 DNA sequence: TGTGCCAGCTCACCCGAGATAATGAACACTGAAGCTTTCTTT. Its protein product is CASSPEIMNTEAFF.

V usage is TRBV6-6 and J usage is TRBJ1-1, with TRBD1 as a possible D gene (6 bases). This CDR3 spans 15 amino acids. The V end was cut by 5 bases, the J end by 4 bases, with 17 bases between. From germline, CDR1 is MNHNY and CDR2 SVGAGI (reference sequence). CDR3 amino acids: CASSARWTVRTEAFF. The CDR3 nucleotides are TGTGCCAGCAGTGCCCGGTGGACAGTGCGCACTGAAGCTTTCTTT.

There are a few counts of this clone. The chain combines TRBV3-1 (or the pseudogene TRBV3-2) with TRBJ1-1, with D possibly matching TRBD1 (6 bases). This CDR3 spans 15 amino acids. The V gene's germline CDR1 is LGHDT and CDR2 YNNKEL (reference sequence). Trimming removed 4 bases from V and 4 bases from J, with 16 bases in between. The DNA of the CDR3 is TGTGCCAGCAGCCTACACGGACAGCCCGGCACTGAAGCTTTCTTT. Its protein product is CASSLHGQPGTEAFF.

The gene calls are TRBV10-1 and TRBJ1-2, with a weak D call TRBD1 (6 bases). V was pared by 8 bases and J by 2 bases, with 15 bases between. Germline lookup yields CDR1 WNHNN and CDR2 SYGVQD (reference sequence). The CDR3 runs 14 residues. The CDR3 sequence is CASRSGGRNYGYTF. Written as DNA, the CDR3 is TGCGCCAGCCGGTCGGGGGGCCGAAACTATGGCTACACCTTC.

The V and J genes are TRBV25-1 and TRBJ2-7; 7 positions agree with TRBD2. There are 14 residues in the CDR3. Trimming removed 3 bases from V and 4 bases from J; junction bases left unmatched: 6. CDR1 and CDR2 (germline): MGHDK, SYGVNS. CDR3 residues: CASSDSSGKYEQYF. CDR3 DNA: TGTGCCAGCAGTGATTCGAGCGGGAAATACGAGCAGTACTTC.

J is TRBJ1-2 and V is TRBV29-1; TRBD1 matches 9 bases. With 7 bases clipped from V and 5 bases from J, the junction kept 11 bases outside the gene matches. From germline, CDR1 is SQVTM and CDR2 ANQGSEA. The CDR3 has 14 residues. The CDR3 reads CSADGQGSGYGYTF. The CDR3, as DNA: TGCAGCGCGGACGGACAGGGGAGTGGGTATGGCTACACCTTC.

The J gene is TRBJ2-2, the V gene TRBV5-5, with 7 nucleotides matching TRBD1. V dropped 3 bases and J dropped 6; count of bases not matched to a gene: 11. The CDR3 contains 16 residues. Per germline, CDR1 SGHKS and CDR2 YYEKEE (reference sequence). The CDR3 loop is CASSSYVTGSPGELFF. The CDR3 bases are TGTGCCAGCAGCTCTTACGTGACAGGGAGCCCCGGGGAGCTGTTTTTT.

This clone has just one count. This rearrangement joins TRBV5-7 to TRBJ2-3; a weak D match, TRBD2 (5 bases). TRBV5-7 is marked as an open reading frame, function uncertain. The CDR3 is made up of 14 amino acids. Trimming took off 0 bases at V and 1 base at J, with 6 bases between the two ends. CDR3 loop: CASSLERGTDTQYF. The CDR3 DNA is TGTGCCAGCAGCTTGGAGAGGGGCACAGATACGCAGTATTTT.

The V call is TRBV18, the J call TRBJ1-1, with 8 bases lining up with TRBD1. V lost 1 base to trimming and J lost 0 bases; unmatched junction nucleotides: 13. The CDR3 contains 19 residues. CDR1 is KGHSH, CDR2 LQKENI, per germline. The CDR3 protein is CASSPRGPGGGSVNTEAFF. The CDR3 DNA follows: TGTGCCAGCTCACCACGAGGGCCAGGGGGCGGTTCGGTGAACACTGAAGCTTTCTTT.

The chain recombines TRBV19 with TRBJ1-6, with D perhaps TRBD1 (6 bases). Trimming shortened V by 1 base and J by 6 bases, and 10 bases separated the two germline ends. Germline values: CDR1 LNHDA, CDR2 SQIVND (reference sequence). The CDR3 is 15 residues long. The CDR3 sequence: CASSIVEGVNSPLHF. CDR3 DNA: TGTGCCAGTAGTATAGTAGAGGGGGTTAATTCACCCCTCCACTTT.

Only a few counts were recorded for this clone. The chain combines TRBV24-1 with TRBJ2-2; 12 bases match TRBD1. This CDR3 is 17 amino acids long. Germline CDR1 is KGHDR and CDR2 is SFDVKD. J lost 2 bases, V lost 5 bases, and 5 bases had no gene match. This CDR3 reads CATSGRGTGGNTGELFF. In DNA, the CDR3 is TGTGCCACCAGTGGCCGTGGGACAGGGGGCAACACCGGGGAGCTGTTTTTT.

Comments on this clone: This CDR3 is also generated by other DNA sequences in the sample. The chain has TRBV28 and TRBJ2-3; D is uncertain. Germline CDR1 and CDR2: MDHEN and SYDVKM. This CDR3 spans 13 amino acids. The V end was cut by 6 bases, the J end by 0 bases, with 7 bases between. This CDR3 reads CASSLPSTDTQYF. The CDR3 bases are TGTGCCAGCAGCTTACCTAGCACAGATACGCAGTATTTT.

This chain links TRBV19 with TRBJ2-2; the D gene is possibly TRBD2 (5 bases). This CDR3 region has 14 residues. Germline V gives CDR1 LNHDA, CDR2 SQIVND (reference sequence). The ends were cut back, 6 bases at V and 5 bases at J, with 13 bases in the middle. The CDR3 loop reads CASRETTGTGELFF. The CDR3 DNA reads TGTGCCAGTAGAGAGACAACGGGGACCGGGGAGCTGTTTTTT.

This clone was seen just once. The chain has TRBV6-1 and TRBJ1-5; 9 positions match TRBD1. The CDR3 covers 15 residues. Trimming cost V 3 bases and J 5 bases; bases outside gene matches: 5. The V gene's germline CDR1 is MNHNS and CDR2 SASEGT. The CDR3 bases are TGTGCCAGCAGTGATATGGGACAGGGTCATCAGCCCCAGCATTTT. This codes for CASSDMGQGHQPQHF.

The chain employs TRBV29-1 and TRBJ2-1; weak D call: TRBD2 (5 bases). With 4 bases removed from V and 4 bases from J, the gap between germline ends came to 17 bases. CDR1 is SQVTM and CDR2 is ANQGSEA in the germline V gene. The CDR3 loop spans 15 amino acids. CDR3 region: CSVVQWASGYNEQFF. CDR3 bases: TGCAGCGTTGTTCAATGGGCCTCGGGATACAATGAGCAGTTCTTC.